This T cell receptor (beta chain) was identified in a study of vaccination and CD4 T cells after COVID-19. Looking at the study overall: For each participant, vaccination comprised two doses of either the BNT162b2 or the mRNA-1273 vaccine.

The Oncomine TCR Beta short-read assay was what sequenced the DNA obtained from cultured CD4+ T cells. CD4+ T cells were cultured, and genomic DNA was extracted from them. Via MiXCR, TCRdb re-called the PCR reads, giving one row per CDR3 protein. The table lists approximately 7,600 distinct CDR3 sequences, 73% of them singletons, with 16% in the top ten. Looked up from germline, CDR1 is MNHEY and CDR2 is SVGEGT. The CDR3 has 12 residues. V lost 8 bases to trimming and J lost 7 bases, with 14 bases between them. Regarding this clonotype: What it binds is not known.

Treatment of the sample: roughly ten-day PBMC culture with coronavirus spike peptide pools or control peptides (ViraFEST assay). Findings of the study overall: Spike mono-reactivity marked 304 of 307 vaccine-specific clones in convalescent patients.

The source material was CD4+ T cells from blood, cultured in vitro. The TCR originated in a human donor who had recovered from COVID-19. The V and J genes are TRBV6-2 or TRBV6-3 and TRBJ1-1; D call uncertain. CDR3 sequence: CASAEGNDEAFF. CDR3 DNA: TGTGCCAGCGCTGAAGGGAACGATGAAGCTTTCTTT.